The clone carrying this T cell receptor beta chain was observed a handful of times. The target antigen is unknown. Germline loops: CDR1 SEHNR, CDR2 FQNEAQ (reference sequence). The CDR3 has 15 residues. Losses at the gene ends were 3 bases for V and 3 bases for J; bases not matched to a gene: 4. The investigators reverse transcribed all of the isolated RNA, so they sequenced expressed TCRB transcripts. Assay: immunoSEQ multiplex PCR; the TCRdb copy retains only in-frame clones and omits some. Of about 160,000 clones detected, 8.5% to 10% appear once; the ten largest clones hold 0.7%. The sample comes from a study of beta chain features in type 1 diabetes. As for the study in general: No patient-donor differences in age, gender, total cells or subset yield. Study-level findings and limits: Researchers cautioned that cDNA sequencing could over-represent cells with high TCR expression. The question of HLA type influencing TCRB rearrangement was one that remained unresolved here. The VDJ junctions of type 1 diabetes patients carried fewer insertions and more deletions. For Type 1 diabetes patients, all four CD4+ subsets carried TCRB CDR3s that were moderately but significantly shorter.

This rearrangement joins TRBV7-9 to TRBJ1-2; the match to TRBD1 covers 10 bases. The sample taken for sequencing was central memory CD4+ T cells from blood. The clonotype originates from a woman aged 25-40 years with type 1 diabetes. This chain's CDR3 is CASSLGTGEDYGYTF. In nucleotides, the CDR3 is TGTGCCAGCAGCTTGGGGACAGGGGAGGACTATGGCTACACCTTC.